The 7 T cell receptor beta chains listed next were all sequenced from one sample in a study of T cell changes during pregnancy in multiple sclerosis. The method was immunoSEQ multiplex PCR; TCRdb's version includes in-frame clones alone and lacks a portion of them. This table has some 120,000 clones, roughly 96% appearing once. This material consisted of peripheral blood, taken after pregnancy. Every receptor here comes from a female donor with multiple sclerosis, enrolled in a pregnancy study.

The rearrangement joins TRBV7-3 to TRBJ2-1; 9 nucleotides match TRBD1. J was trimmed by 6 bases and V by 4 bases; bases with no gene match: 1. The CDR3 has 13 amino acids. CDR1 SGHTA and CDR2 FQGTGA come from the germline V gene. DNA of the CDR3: TGTGCCAGCAGCTCGACAGGGGGCAATGAGCAGTTCTTC. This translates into CASSSTGGNEQFF.

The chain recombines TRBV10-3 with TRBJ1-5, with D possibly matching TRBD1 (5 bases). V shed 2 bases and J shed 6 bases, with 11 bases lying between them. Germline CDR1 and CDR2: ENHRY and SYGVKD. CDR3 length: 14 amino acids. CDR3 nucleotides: TGTGCCATCAGTGAGGGGGGGGAGGGTCAGCCCCAGCATTTT. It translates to CAISEGGEGQPQHF.

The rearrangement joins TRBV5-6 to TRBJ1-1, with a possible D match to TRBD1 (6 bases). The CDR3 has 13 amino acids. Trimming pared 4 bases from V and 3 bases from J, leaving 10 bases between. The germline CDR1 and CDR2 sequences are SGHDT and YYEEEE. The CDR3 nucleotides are TGTGCCAGCAGCCTAGGACAGTACACTGAAGCTTTCTTT. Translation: CASSLGQYTEAFF.

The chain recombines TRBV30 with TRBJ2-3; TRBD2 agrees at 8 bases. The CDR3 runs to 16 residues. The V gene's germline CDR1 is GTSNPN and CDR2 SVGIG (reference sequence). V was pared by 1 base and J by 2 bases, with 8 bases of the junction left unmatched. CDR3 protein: CAWSDLAGSPTDTQYF. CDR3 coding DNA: TGTGCCTGGAGTGACCTAGCGGGTTCGCCCACAGATACGCAGTATTTT.

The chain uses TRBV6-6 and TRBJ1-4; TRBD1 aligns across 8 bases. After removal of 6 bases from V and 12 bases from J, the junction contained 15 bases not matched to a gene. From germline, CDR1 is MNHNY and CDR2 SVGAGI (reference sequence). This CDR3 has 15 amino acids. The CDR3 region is CASSSPAGGATELFF. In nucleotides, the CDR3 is TGTGCCAGCAGCTCCCCTGCAGGGGGCGCGACTGAACTGTTTTTT.

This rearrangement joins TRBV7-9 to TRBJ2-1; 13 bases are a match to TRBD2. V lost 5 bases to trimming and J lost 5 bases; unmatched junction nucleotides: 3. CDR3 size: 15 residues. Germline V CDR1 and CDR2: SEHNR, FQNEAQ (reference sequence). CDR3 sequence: CASSMGLAGNNEQFF. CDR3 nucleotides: TGTGCCAGCAGCATGGGACTAGCGGGGAACAATGAGCAGTTCTTC.

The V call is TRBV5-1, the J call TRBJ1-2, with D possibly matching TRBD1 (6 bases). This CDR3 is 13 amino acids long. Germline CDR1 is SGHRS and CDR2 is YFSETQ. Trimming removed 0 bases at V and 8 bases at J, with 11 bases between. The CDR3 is CASSLDRVGGYTF. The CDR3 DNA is TGCGCCAGCAGCTTGGACAGGGTTGGAGGCTACACCTTC.